This passage covers 12 T cell receptor beta chains from one sample sequenced in a study of early T cells in non-severe SARS-CoV-2 infection. TCRdb re-derived calls from the 5' RACE reads in MiXCR, one entry per CDR3 protein. The table lists over 50,000 distinct CDR3 sequences, approximately 9% of them singletons. Sequencing was done on a sample of whole blood. The source is an adult who was a healthcare worker with PCR-confirmed SARS-CoV-2 infection or an uninfected control (not recorded which).

This clonotype has more than one count but fewer than ten. The chain links TRBV6-1 to TRBJ2-4, with D hard to call. Trimming removed 0 bases from V and 6 bases from J, with 9 bases in between. Germline assignment: CDR1 MNHNS and CDR2 SASEGT. This CDR3 comprises 14 residues. The CDR3 sequence is CASSEAARGNIQYF. CDR3 coding DNA: TGTGCCAGCAGTGAAGCCGCGCGAGGAAACATTCAGTACTTC.

This clonotype was counted a few times. The chain carries TRBV28 and TRBJ2-7, with 9 positions matching TRBD2. J gave up 7 bases and V 3 bases, and 7 bases lay outside the gene matches. Germline lookup yields CDR1 MDHEN and CDR2 SYDVKM. The CDR3 length is 14 residues. The CDR3 here is CASSFGGGAREQYV. CDR3 nucleotide sequence: TGTGCCAGCAGTTTTGGCGGGGGGGCCCGGGAGCAGTACGTC.

In the case of this clonotype: This may come from a read error, since a much larger clone is one base off. V usage is TRBV27 and J usage is TRBJ1-2, with TRBD1 identical over 8 bases. The CDR3 covers 15 residues. Germline-derived CDR1 and CDR2 are MNHEY and SMNVEV (reference sequence). CDR3 loop: CVSSLYPGGASGYTF. The CDR3 region has the DNA TGTGTCAGCAGTTTATACCCAGGGGGCGCGAGTGGCTACACCTTC.

The table lists this clonotype with many counts. The chain employs TRBV7-8 and TRBJ1-2; TRBD1 might be the D (5 bases). CDR1 is SGHVS, CDR2 FQNEAQ, per germline. Trimming pared 5 bases from V and 1 base from J, leaving 14 bases between. This CDR3 comprises 15 residues. CDR3 residues: CASSPRGGINYGYTF. The DNA for the CDR3 is TGTGCCAGCAGCCCCCGTGGGGGAATTAACTATGGCTACACCTTC.

This clonotype was seen a few times. This rearrangement joins TRBV20-1 to TRBJ2-5, with 11 bases fitting TRBD2. The CDR3 runs 14 residues. V was clipped by 5 bases and J by 5 bases; unmatched bases: 7. CDR1 is DFQATT and CDR2 is SNEGSKA in the germline V gene (reference sequence). This chain's CDR3 is CSARIAGGPETQYF. CDR3 bases: TGCAGTGCTCGTATAGCGGGGGGGCCTGAGACCCAGTACTTC.

V is TRBV7-6 and J is TRBJ1-2; D is uncertain. The V gene lost 10 bases and the J gene lost 6 bases, with 15 bases spanning the gap. CDR3 length: 12 amino acids. The germline CDR1 and CDR2 sequences are SGHVS and FNYEAQ. The CDR3 region is CATGPLGHGYTF. The CDR3, as DNA: TGTGCCACCGGCCCACTAGGCCATGGCTACACCTTC. Full variable domain (remainder filled in from reference TRBV7-6 and TRBJ1-2): GAGVSQSPRYKVTKRGQDVALRCDPISGHVSLYWYRQALGQGPEFLTYFNYEAQQDKSGLPNDRFSAERPEGSISTLTIQRTEQRDSAMYRCATGPLGHGYTFGSGTRLTVV.

This clonotype showed up many times. This chain joins TRBV7-2 and TRBJ2-5; 8 bases agree with TRBD2. The CDR3 is 17 amino acids. Losses at the gene ends were 4 bases for V and 1 base for J; bases not matched to a gene: 11. Germline V gene sequence: CDR1 SGHTA, CDR2 FQGNSA. CDR3 region: CASSSMGPAGVQETQYF. The DNA for the CDR3 is TGTGCCAGCAGCTCAATGGGTCCAGCGGGGGTCCAAGAGACCCAGTACTTC.

Ten or more counts support this clonotype. The chain couples TRBV11-2 to TRBJ2-4, with D possibly matching TRBD2 (5 bases). Germline V gene data show CDR1 as SGHAT and CDR2 as FQNNGV. Deletions cut 5 bases from V and 7 bases from J, with 9 bases between. The CDR3 is made up of 12 amino acids. The CDR3 DNA sequence: TGTGCCAGCAGCCCAGGAGGTAACATTCAGTACTTC. Its translation is CASSPGGNIQYF.

The gene calls are TRBV25-1 and TRBJ2-3; TRBD1 matches at 9 bases. Germline values: CDR1 MGHDK, CDR2 SYGVNS. The length of the CDR3 is 14 residues. The ends lost 4 bases at V and 3 bases at J; junction bases unmatched: 2. This CDR3 is CASSATGGTDTQYF. The CDR3 DNA follows: TGTGCCAGCAGTGCGACAGGGGGGACAGATACGCAGTATTTT.

This clonotype was counted at least ten times. The chain uses TRBV19 and TRBJ1-5, with D hard to call. V lost 3 bases, J lost 0 bases, and 6 bases lay in between. CDR3 length equals 14 residues. Germline loops: CDR1 LNHDA, CDR2 SQIVND (reference sequence). The CDR3 nucleotides read TGTGCCAGTAGTATTGGCGTTAGCAATCAGCCCCAGCATTTT. Protein product: CASSIGVSNQPQHF. The full variable domain, in which reference TRBV19 and TRBJ1-5 provide the parts outside the CDR3, is DGGITQSPKYLFRKEGQNVTLSCEQNLNHDAMYWYRQDPGQGLRLIYYSQIVNDFQKGDIAEGYSVSREKKESFPLTVTSAQKNPTAFYLCASSIGVSNQPQHFGDGTRLSIL.

This clonotype showed up many times. CDR3 DNA: TGTGCCAGCAGCTTAGTTCTTACCGGGCTTGGGACTAGCGACCTGTGTGAGCAGTTCTTC. Residues: CASSLVLTGLGTSDLCEQFF. This rearrangement joins TRBV11-2 to TRBJ2-1; TRBD2 matches at 10 bases. The J segment lost 9 bases and the V segment lost 1 base, leaving 21 bases of the junction unmatched. This CDR3 contains 20 residues. The germline V gene encodes CDR1 SGHAT and CDR2 FQNNGV.

The chain uses TRBV7-9 and TRBJ2-5; 9 nucleotides match TRBD1. The germline gives CDR1 SEHNR, CDR2 FQNEAQ (reference sequence). The CDR3 totals 15 residues. V was pared by 4 bases and J by 3 bases, with 6 bases of the junction left unmatched. As DNA, the CDR3 is TGTGCCAGCAGCTCCCTACGGGACAGGGAAGAGACCCAGTACTTC. This codes for CASSSLRDREETQYF.